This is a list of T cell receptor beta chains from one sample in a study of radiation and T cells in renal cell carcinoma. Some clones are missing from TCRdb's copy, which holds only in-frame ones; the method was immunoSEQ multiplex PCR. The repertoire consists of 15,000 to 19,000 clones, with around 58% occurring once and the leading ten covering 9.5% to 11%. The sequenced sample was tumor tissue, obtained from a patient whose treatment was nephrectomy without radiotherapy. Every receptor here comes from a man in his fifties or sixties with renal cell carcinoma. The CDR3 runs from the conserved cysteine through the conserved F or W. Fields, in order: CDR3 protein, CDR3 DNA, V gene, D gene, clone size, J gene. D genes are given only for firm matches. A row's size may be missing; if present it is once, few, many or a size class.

CDR3 protein: CASSPLAGGQETQYF
CDR3 DNA: TGTGCCAGCAGCCCTCTAGCGGGGGGGCAAGAGACCCAGTACTTC
V gene: TRBV5-4
D gene: TRBD2
clone size: NA
J gene: TRBJ2-5

CDR3 protein: CASSAPGATNEKLFF
CDR3 DNA: TGTGCCAGTAGTGCGCCAGGAGCAACTAATGAAAAACTGTTTTTT
V gene: TRBV19
D gene: NA
clone size: few
J gene: TRBJ1-4

CDR3 protein: CASSFGGSYEQYF
CDR3 DNA: TGTGCCAGCAGTTTTGGCGGGTCCTACGAGCAGTACTTC
V gene: TRBV27
D gene: NA
clone size: medium-sized
J gene: TRBJ2-7

CDR3 protein: CASSPTTSTDTQYF
CDR3 DNA: TGTGCCAGCAGCCCGACGACCTCCACAGATACGCAGTATTTT
V gene: TRBV7-2
D gene: NA
clone size: NA
J gene: TRBJ2-3

CDR3 protein: CASSRPLDGTYEQYF
CDR3 DNA: TGTGCCAGCAGCCGTCCTCTTGACGGGACCTACGAGCAGTACTTC
V gene: TRBV5-4
D gene: NA
clone size: NA
J gene: TRBJ2-7

CDR3 protein: CASSQTGGEKLFF
CDR3 DNA: TGCGCCAGCAGCCAGACAGGGGGCGAAAAACTGTTTTTT
V gene: TRBV4-1
D gene: TRBD1
clone size: once
J gene: TRBJ1-4

CDR3 protein: CASREGDHRDTQYF
CDR3 DNA: TGTGCCAGCAGGGAGGGGGATCACCGGGATACGCAGTATTTT
V gene: TRBV5-4
D gene: NA
clone size: medium-sized
J gene: TRBJ2-3

CDR3 protein: CASSGGGHNEQFF
CDR3 DNA: TGTGCCAGCAGTGGGGGGGGGCACAATGAGCAGTTCTTC
V gene: TRBV2
D gene: NA
clone size: once
J gene: TRBJ2-1

CDR3 protein: CASSPYMDLSYEQYF
CDR3 DNA: TGTGCCAGCAGTCCGTACATGGACCTATCTTACGAGCAGTACTTC
V gene: TRBV6-6
D gene: NA
clone size: NA
J gene: TRBJ2-7

CDR3 protein: CASRGPTGNRGFHHYGYTF
CDR3 DNA: TGCGCCAGCCGCGGACCAACCGGGAATCGAGGGTTCCATCACTATGGCTACACCTTC
V gene: TRBV5-1
D gene: NA
clone size: NA
J gene: TRBJ1-2

CDR3 protein: CASSRAGELFF
CDR3 DNA: TGTGCCAGCAGCCGAGCCGGGGAGCTGTTTTTT
V gene: TRBV5-4
D gene: NA
clone size: many
J gene: TRBJ2-2

CDR3 protein: CASSLDGAGNQPQHF
CDR3 DNA: TGTGCCAGCAGCTTAGATGGGGCAGGCAATCAGCCCCAGCATTTT
V gene: TRBV7-9
D gene: NA
clone size: medium-sized
J gene: TRBJ1-5

CDR3 protein: CASSHPGQPYEQYF
CDR3 DNA: TGCGCCAGCAGCCACCCGGGACAGCCCTACGAGCAGTACTTC
V gene: TRBV4-1
D gene: TRBD1
clone size: medium-sized
J gene: TRBJ2-7

CDR3 protein: CATRGRVEPGPITNTGELFF
CDR3 DNA: TGTGCCACCAGAGGGAGGGTGGAGCCGGGACCAATAACGAACACCGGGGAGCTGTTTTTT
V gene: TRBV15
D gene: TRBD2
clone size: NA
J gene: TRBJ2-2